Listed here are 30 T cell receptor beta chains from one sample, sequenced in a study of T cells in Graves' hyperthyroidism and ophthalmopathy (dated by TCRdb to 2018 to 2020). The library was built by means of multiplex PCR. TCRdb lists the instrument as Illumina HiSeq 2000. The TCR beta CDR3 regions were amplified from the RNA transcripts. A first-round RT-PCR of the TCR CDR3 used the HTBI primer set with the Qiagen OneStep RT-PCR kit. TCRdb reprocessing: public reads trimmed at Q25 with fastp, clones called with MiXCR, in-frame beta chains kept. Identical CDR3 proteins give one entry, which carries the most common genes and DNA. The sample includes approximately 250,000 distinct CDR3 sequences, with approximately 24% observed a single time. The ten largest clones represent roughly 35% of the sample. The sequencing sample was made of blood. These receptors came from a woman aged 40 to 50 with Graves' ophthalmopathy.

Many counts were recorded for this clonotype. J is TRBJ2-7 and V is TRBV28, with no clear D. The length of the CDR3 is 14 residues. CDR1 is MDHEN, CDR2 SYDVKM, per germline. V dropped 2 bases and J dropped 0 bases, with 8 bases sitting between them. The DNA for the CDR3 is TGTGCCAGCAGTTTACCCCCTGCCTCCTACGAGCAGTACTTC. It yields the protein CASSLPPASYEQYF. Full variable domain (remainder filled in from reference TRBV28 and TRBJ2-7): DVKVTQSSRYLVKRTGEKVFLECVQDMDHENMFWYRQDPGLGLRLIYFSYDVKMKEKGDIPEGYSVSREKKERFSLILESASTNQTSMYLCASSLPPASYEQYFGPGTRLTVT.

The sample holds many counts of this clonotype. The chain combines TRBV28 with TRBJ1-2, with D tentatively TRBD1 (6 bases). The CDR3 is 13 residues long. In germline, CDR1 is MDHEN, CDR2 SYDVKM. V lost 8 bases, J lost 4 bases, and 14 bases lay in between. The CDR3 nucleotides are TGTGCCAGCCGGTTACAGGGCGGCTATGGCTACACCTTC. This codes for CASRLQGGYGYTF.

V gene TRBV6-5 combines with J gene TRBJ2-7, with a weak D call TRBD1 (6 bases). Looked up from germline, CDR1 is MNHEY and CDR2 is SVGAGI. This CDR3 contains 14 residues. V was cut by 0 bases and J by 2 bases, with 8 bases left in between. The CDR3 DNA is TGTGCCAGCAGTTACTCATGGGGGCCCTACGAGCAGTACTTC. Protein product: CASSYSWGPYEQYF.

This clonotype has at least ten counts. The rearrangement uses TRBV18 and TRBJ1-2; TRBD1 is a possible D gene (5 bases). The V end was cut by 2 bases, the J end by 3 bases, with 7 bases between. The CDR3 spans 13 residues. The germline CDR1 and CDR2 sequences are KGHSH and LQKENI. CDR3 in amino acids: CASSPGADYGYTF. DNA of the CDR3: TGTGCCAGCTCACCAGGGGCAGACTATGGCTACACCTTC.

This clonotype appeared many times. The chain carries TRBV5-1 and TRBJ1-1; D is possibly TRBD1 (6 bases). Trimming shortened V by 6 bases and J by 5 bases, and 17 bases separated the two germline ends. Germline V CDR1 and CDR2: SGHRS, YFSETQ. The CDR3 extends over 14 amino acids. CDR3: CASTPGHRGTEAFF. CDR3 nucleotides: TGCGCCAGCACCCCGGGACATCGAGGAACTGAAGCTTTCTTT.

The chain recombines TRBV12-3 or TRBV12-4 with TRBJ2-5, with D perhaps matching TRBD1 or TRBD2 (6 bases each). This CDR3 is 15 amino acids long. The CDR3 region is CLSSNRKGGQETQYF. The CDR3, as DNA: TGTCTCAGCAGTAACCGCAAGGGGGGACAAGAGACCCAGTACTTC.

This clonotype has a count of ten or more. The chain joins TRBV6-5 to TRBJ2-2; tentatively, D is TRBD2 (5 bases). Germline values: CDR1 MNHEY, CDR2 SVGAGI. This CDR3 has 13 residues. The V and J ends lost 5 bases and 6 bases respectively, with 10 bases between them. CDR3 nucleotides: TGTGCCAGCAGTCCCACGAGGGCCGGGGAGCTGTTTTTT. Its translation: CASSPTRAGELFF.

This clonotype was found many times. A much larger clone lies a single base off, so this may be a read error. This chain joins TRBV20-1 and TRBJ2-7; no reliable D call. The CDR3 has 15 residues. Germline V gene data show CDR1 as DFQATT and CDR2 as SNEGSKA (reference sequence). DNA for the CDR3: TGCAGTGCTAGAGCCGAGTCAGGAGCCTTCTACGAGCTGTACTTC. Translation: CSARAESGAFYELYF.

This clonotype was seen ten or more times. A read error may produce the germline difference seen at one junction end. V usage is TRBV28 and J usage is TRBJ2-6, with D hard to call. The length of the CDR3 is 10 residues. Germline V gene lookup returns CDR1 MDHEN and CDR2 SYDVKM. The CDR3 sequence: CGSGANVLTF. Written as DNA, the CDR3 is TGCGGTTCTGGGGCCAACGTCCTGACTTTC. The complete variable domain, with remaining parts taken from reference TRBV28 and TRBJ2-6, reads DVKVTQSSRYLVKRTGEKVFLECVQDMDHENMFWYRQDPGLGLRLIYFSYDVKMKEKGDIPEGYSVSREKKERFSLILESASTNQTSMYLCGSGANVLTFGAGSRLTVL.

This clonotype has a count of ten or more. The chain employs TRBV7-8 and TRBJ1-3; no definite D call. The CDR3 has 15 residues. Trimming pared 3 bases from V and 4 bases from J, leaving 13 bases between. Germline lookup yields CDR1 SGHVS and CDR2 FQNEAQ. The CDR3 nucleotides read TGTGCCAGCAGCTTCATCGCTGGAGCCGGAAACACCATATATTTT. As protein: CASSFIAGAGNTIYF.

The rearrangement joins TRBV4-1 to TRBJ2-7; a possible D gene is TRBD2 (6 bases). CDR1 is MGHRA, CDR2 YSYEKL, per germline. The CDR3 is made up of 16 amino acids. With 3 bases removed from V and 1 base from J, the gap between germline ends came to 16 bases. CDR3 loop: CASSHLGGVSSYEQYF. DNA for the CDR3: TGCGCCAGCAGCCACCTGGGGGGTGTGTCGTCCTACGAGCAGTACTTC.

The rearrangement links TRBV20-1 to TRBJ1-2, with D perhaps matching TRBD1 (5 bases). The germline V and J ends were trimmed by 3 bases and 1 base, with 9 bases remaining between them. Germline V gene lookup returns CDR1 DFQATT and CDR2 SNEGSKA (reference sequence). The CDR3 is 13 residues long. This CDR3 is CSARGPNNYGYTF. CDR3 bases: TGCAGTGCTAGGGGACCGAATAACTATGGCTACACCTTC.

This clonotype was recorded at least ten times. The chain joins TRBV6-5 to TRBJ1-1, with D possibly matching TRBD1 (5 bases). Per the germline V gene, CDR1 is MNHEY and CDR2 is SVGAGI. The CDR3 extends over 15 amino acids. The V end was cut by 6 bases, the J end by 3 bases, with 17 bases between. Written as DNA, the CDR3 is TGTGCCAGCAGCTCACTGGGGGAAGTTGACACTGAAGCTTTCTTT. As protein: CASSSLGEVDTEAFF.

In its sample, this clonotype was seen many times. The chain recombines TRBV3-1 with TRBJ2-7; 7 bases agree with TRBD1. With V trimmed by 4 bases and J by 0 bases, 6 bases remained unmatched. The CDR3 runs 15 residues. Germline V gene data show CDR1 as LGHDT and CDR2 as YNNKEL (reference sequence). The CDR3, as DNA: TGTGCCAGCAGCCCCACAGGGGACCCCTCCTACGAGCAGTACTTC. This translates into CASSPTGDPSYEQYF.

This clonotype has at least ten counts. The gene calls are TRBV6-1 and TRBJ2-5; D is unresolved. Trimming removed 6 bases from V and 7 bases from J, with 9 bases in between. Germline CDR1 MNHNS, CDR2 SASEGT. The CDR3 runs to 11 residues. As DNA, the CDR3 is TGTGCCAGCAGCGACTTCGGGACCCAGTACTTC. Amino acid sequence: CASSDFGTQYF.

As DNA, the CDR3 is TGTGCCAGCAGAGCCGAAGCGGGAGGGGGTCTCGAGCAGTACTTC. It yields the protein CASRAEAGGGLEQYF. This chain connects TRBV6-1 to TRBJ2-7; 10 bases map to TRBD2. V lost 6 bases, J lost 6 bases, and 11 bases stayed unmatched. CDR1 MNHNS and CDR2 SASEGT come from the germline V gene. The CDR3 totals 15 residues.

A remark on this clonotype: The conserved closing phenylalanine or tryptophan is absent in this CDR3, likely reflecting a read error. It is unclear where the CDR3 begins or ends on the DNA, so no DNA is shown, and the CDR3 is as TCRdb lists it. This chain connects TRBV11-1 to TRBJ2-5; the DNA was not compared with TRBD2, the D call given in the table. Germline V lookup: CDR1 SGHAT, CDR2 FQDESV (reference sequence). The CDR3 has 16 residues if both end residues are counted. CDR3: CASSPGLAGFQETQYS.

V and J are TRBV12-5 and TRBJ1-1, with D unresolved. V dropped 2 bases and J dropped 8 bases, with 6 bases sitting between them. The CDR3 totals 11 residues. CDR1 and CDR2 (germline): LGHNT, FRNRAP. The CDR3: CASGLSVEAFF. The DNA of the CDR3 is TGTGCTAGTGGTTTGTCTGTAGAAGCTTTCTTT.

This clonotype was seen at least ten times. The chain combines TRBV6-5 with TRBJ2-5, with TRBD1 as a possible D gene (5 bases). Germline V lookup: CDR1 MNHEY, CDR2 SVGAGI. This CDR3 spans 13 amino acids. Trimming shortened V by 4 bases and J by 2 bases, and 8 bases separated the two germline ends. DNA for the CDR3: TGTGCCAGCAGTTCACGACAGCAAGAGACCCAGTACTTC. Its translation: CASSSRQQETQYF.

The chain has TRBV6-4 and TRBJ2-7, with 8 bases matching TRBD1. This CDR3 has 13 amino acids. The V segment lost 6 bases and the J segment 7 bases; nucleotides outside the gene matches: 8. CDR1 and CDR2 (germline): MRHNA, SNTAGT. This chain's CDR3 is CASRRTGSREQYF. Here the CDR3 DNA reads TGTGCCAGCAGGAGGACAGGGTCGCGAGAGCAGTACTTC.

The rearrangement joins TRBV5-1 to TRBJ1-2, with D possibly matching TRBD1 (5 bases). Germline V gives CDR1 SGHRS, CDR2 YFSETQ. The CDR3 is 15 residues long. V dropped 0 bases and J dropped 9 bases, with 18 bases sitting between them. CDR3 sequence (DNA): TGCGCCAGCAGCTTGGGGGGCAGGAGGCTGGTGAGCTACACCTTC. Its protein is CASSLGGRRLVSYTF.

Here the CDR3 reads CASSLSLRERETQYF. The CDR3 DNA sequence: TGTGCCAGCAGTTTATCCCTGAGGGAAAGAGAGACCCAGTACTTC. The chain combines TRBV27 with TRBJ2-5; tentatively, D is TRBD2 (5 bases). Germline V CDR1 and CDR2: MNHEY, SMNVEV (reference sequence). This CDR3 has 15 amino acids. V lost 0 bases, J lost 4 bases, and 12 bases lay in between.

This clonotype was picked up a small number of times. Just one base apart from a much larger clone, this may be a read error. CDR3 in amino acids: CPSSLSPGNLNTEAFF. In DNA, the CDR3 is TGTCCCAGCAGTTTATCCCCAGGGAATTTGAACACTGAAGCTTTCTTT. J is TRBJ1-1 and V is TRBV28; D is perhaps TRBD1 (5 bases). This CDR3 region has 16 residues. The V gene's germline CDR1 is MDHEN and CDR2 SYDVKM.

In its sample, this clonotype was seen a few times. The chain uses TRBV11-2 and TRBJ2-5; the match to TRBD1 covers 9 bases. Unmatched junction bases numbered 7, after V lost 4 bases and J lost 1 base. This CDR3 is 16 amino acids long. CDR1 SGHAT and CDR2 FQNNGV come from the germline V gene. The CDR3 nucleotides are TGTGCCAGCAGCTCCGGGACAGGGAGATCCCAAGAGACCCAGTACTTC. Translating it yields CASSSGTGRSQETQYF.

Notes on this clonotype: A much larger clone differs from this one at a single base, so this may be a read error. The chain couples TRBV12-3 or TRBV12-4 to TRBJ2-5; unclear D gene. The CDR3 sequence is 13 residues long. The germline V and J ends were trimmed by 0 bases and 9 bases, with 11 bases remaining between them. The CDR3 region is CASSLAGTESQYF. Written as DNA, the CDR3 is TGTGCCAGCAGTTTAGCGGGTACCGAGTCCCAGTACTTC.

This clonotype was seen ten or more times. The chain employs TRBV28 and TRBJ2-5; 7 nucleotides agree with TRBD1. This CDR3 contains 17 residues. CDR1 is MDHEN, CDR2 SYDVKM, per germline. J lost 0 bases, V lost 3 bases, and 10 bases had no gene match. Here the CDR3 DNA reads TGTGCCAGCAGTTTGTCTGTGACAGGGATGTACCAAGAGACCCAGTACTTC. Encoded protein: CASSLSVTGMYQETQYF.

In this sample, this clonotype turned up many times. The rearrangement links TRBV12-3 or TRBV12-4 to TRBJ2-2, with D perhaps matching TRBD1 or TRBD2 (5 bases each). The CDR3 totals 16 residues. V lost 6 bases and J lost 8, with 22 bases in between. DNA for the CDR3: TGTGCCAGCAGCCTGGGGGAAGAGAGACCAAGAGGGGAGCTGTTTTTT. It is translated as CASSLGEERPRGELFF.

Many counts were recorded for this clonotype. The chain recombines TRBV4-2 with TRBJ2-7, with D hard to call. Trimming removed 5 bases at V and 2 bases at J, with 10 bases between. The CDR3 contains 13 residues. The germline V gene encodes CDR1 LGHNA and CDR2 YNFKEQ. The CDR3 reads CASSISIPYEQYF. The CDR3 bases are TGTGCCAGCAGCATCAGTATTCCCTACGAGCAGTACTTC.

The chain joins TRBV6-2 or TRBV6-3 to TRBJ2-5; a weak D match, TRBD1 (6 bases). Trimming shortened V by 8 bases and J by 3 bases, and 34 bases separated the two germline ends. The CDR3 has 20 residues. The germline V gene has CDR1 MNHEY and CDR2 SVGEGT. Written as DNA, the CDR3 is TGTGCCAGCTCTTACCAAACAGGGTCCGTACTCGGCTTGCGCGAAGAGACCCAGTACTTC. Translation: CASSYQTGSVLGLREETQYF.

This clonotype was picked up one time. V and J are TRBV30 and TRBJ1-5; D is undetermined. V gave up 0 bases and J gave up 1 base, with 10 bases separating them. Germline lookup yields CDR1 GTSNPN and CDR2 SVGIG (reference sequence). This CDR3 spans 15 amino acids. The CDR3 sequence is CAWSVLGGSNQPQHF. In nucleotides, the CDR3 is TGTGCCTGGAGTGTCCTTGGCGGGAGCAATCAGCCCCAGCATTTT.